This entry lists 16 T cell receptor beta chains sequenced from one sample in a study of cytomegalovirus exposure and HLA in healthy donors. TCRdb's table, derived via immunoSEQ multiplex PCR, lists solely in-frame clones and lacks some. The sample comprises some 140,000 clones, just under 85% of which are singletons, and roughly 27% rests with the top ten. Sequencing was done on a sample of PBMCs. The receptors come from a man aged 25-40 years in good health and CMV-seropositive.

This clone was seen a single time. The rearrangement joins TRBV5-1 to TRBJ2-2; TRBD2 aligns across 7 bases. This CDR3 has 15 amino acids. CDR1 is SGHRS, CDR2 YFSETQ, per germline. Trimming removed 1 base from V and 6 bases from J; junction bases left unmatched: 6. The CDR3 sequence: CASSLRLAEPGELFF. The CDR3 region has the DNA TGCGCCAGCAGCTTGCGCCTAGCGGAACCCGGGGAGCTGTTTTTT.

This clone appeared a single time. This CDR3 is CASSYSGGSYNEQFF. CDR3 nucleotides: TGTGCCAGCAGTTACTCGGGGGGCTCCTACAATGAGCAGTTCTTC. The chain is built from TRBV6-5 and TRBJ2-1, with TRBD2 as a possible D gene (6 bases). CDR1 and CDR2 from the germline V gene are MNHEY and SVGAGI. V was cut by 0 bases and J by 0 bases, with 6 bases left in between. The CDR3 is 15 amino acids.

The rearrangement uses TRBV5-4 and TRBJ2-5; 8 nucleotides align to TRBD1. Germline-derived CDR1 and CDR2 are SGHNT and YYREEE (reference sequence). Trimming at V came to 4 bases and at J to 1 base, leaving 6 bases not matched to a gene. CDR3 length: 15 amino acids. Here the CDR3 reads CASSRGQGPQETQYF. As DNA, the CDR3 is TGTGCCAGCAGCAGAGGACAGGGCCCCCAAGAGACCCAGTACTTC.

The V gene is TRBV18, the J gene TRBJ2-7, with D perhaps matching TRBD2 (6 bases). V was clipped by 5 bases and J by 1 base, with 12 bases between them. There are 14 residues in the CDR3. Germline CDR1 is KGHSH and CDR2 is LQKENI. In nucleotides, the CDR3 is TGTGCCAGCTCAACAGCTGGGGGGTCCTACGAGCAGTACTTC. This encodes CASSTAGGSYEQYF. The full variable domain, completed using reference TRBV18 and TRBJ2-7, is NAGVMQNPRHLVRRRGQEARLRCSPMKGHSHVYWYRQLPEEGLKFMVYLQKENIIDESGMPKERFSAEFPKEGPSILRIQQVVRGDSAAYFCASSTAGGSYEQYFGPGTRLTVT.

CDR3 protein: CASSPQGLAGRLAYNEQFF. CDR3 DNA: TGTGCCAGCAGCCCCCAGGGGCTAGCGGGCCGCCTCGCCTACAATGAGCAGTTCTTC. The chain recombines TRBV7-2 with TRBJ2-1; 8 bases align to TRBD2. CDR3 length equals 19 residues. V was clipped by 5 bases and J by 2 bases; unmatched bases: 17. Germline V gene data show CDR1 as SGHTA and CDR2 as FQGNSA.

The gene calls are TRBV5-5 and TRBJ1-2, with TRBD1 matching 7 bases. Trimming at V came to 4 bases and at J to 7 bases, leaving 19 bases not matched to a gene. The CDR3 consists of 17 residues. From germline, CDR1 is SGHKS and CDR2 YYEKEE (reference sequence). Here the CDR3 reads CASSLERGGQRGVGYTF. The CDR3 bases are TGTGCCAGCAGCCTCGAGCGAGGGGGCCAACGAGGGGTTGGCTACACCTTC.

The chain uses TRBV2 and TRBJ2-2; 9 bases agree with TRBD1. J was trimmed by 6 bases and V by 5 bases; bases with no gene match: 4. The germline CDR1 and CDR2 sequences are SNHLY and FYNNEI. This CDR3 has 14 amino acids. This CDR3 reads CASSTDRGAGELFF. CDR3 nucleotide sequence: TGTGCCAGCAGTACGGACAGGGGCGCCGGGGAGCTGTTTTTT.

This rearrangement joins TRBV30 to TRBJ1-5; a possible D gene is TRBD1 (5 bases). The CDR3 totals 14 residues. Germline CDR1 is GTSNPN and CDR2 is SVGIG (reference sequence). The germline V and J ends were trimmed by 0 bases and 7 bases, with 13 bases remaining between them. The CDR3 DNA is TGTGCCTGGAGTGTTGGCAGGAGGGGACAGCCCCAGCATTTT. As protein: CAWSVGRRGQPQHF.

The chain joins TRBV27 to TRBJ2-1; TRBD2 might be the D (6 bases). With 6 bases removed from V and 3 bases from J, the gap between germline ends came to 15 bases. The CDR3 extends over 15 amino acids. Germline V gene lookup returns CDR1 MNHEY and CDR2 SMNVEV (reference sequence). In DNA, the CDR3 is TGTGCCAGCAGCCTATACGGGAGAAGCTACAATGAGCAGTTCTTC. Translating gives CASSLYGRSYNEQFF.

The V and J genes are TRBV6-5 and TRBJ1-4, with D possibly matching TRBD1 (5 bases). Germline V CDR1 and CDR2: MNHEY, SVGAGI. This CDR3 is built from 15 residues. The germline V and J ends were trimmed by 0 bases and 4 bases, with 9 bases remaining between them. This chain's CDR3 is CASSYSGVSNEKLFF. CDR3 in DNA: TGTGCCAGCAGTTACTCAGGGGTCAGTAATGAAAAACTGTTTTTT.

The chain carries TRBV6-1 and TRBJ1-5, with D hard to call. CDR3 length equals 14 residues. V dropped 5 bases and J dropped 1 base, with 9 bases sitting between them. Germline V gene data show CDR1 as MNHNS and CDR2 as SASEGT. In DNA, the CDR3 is TGTGCCAGCAGTCGGTTCTTGAGCAATCAGCCCCAGCATTTT. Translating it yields CASSRFLSNQPQHF.

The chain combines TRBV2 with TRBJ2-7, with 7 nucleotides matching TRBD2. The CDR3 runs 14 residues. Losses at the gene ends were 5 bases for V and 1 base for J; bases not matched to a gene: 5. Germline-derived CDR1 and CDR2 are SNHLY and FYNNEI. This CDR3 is CASSTLAASYEQYF. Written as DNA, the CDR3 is TGTGCCAGCAGTACCCTAGCGGCGTCCTACGAGCAGTACTTC.

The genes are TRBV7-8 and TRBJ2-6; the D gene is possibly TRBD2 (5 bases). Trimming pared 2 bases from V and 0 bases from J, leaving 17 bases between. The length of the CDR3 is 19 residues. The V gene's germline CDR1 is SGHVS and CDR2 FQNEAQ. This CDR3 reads CASSLRSPAESSGANVLTF. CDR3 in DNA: TGTGCCAGCAGCTTAAGGAGCCCAGCGGAGAGCTCTGGGGCCAACGTCCTGACTTTC.

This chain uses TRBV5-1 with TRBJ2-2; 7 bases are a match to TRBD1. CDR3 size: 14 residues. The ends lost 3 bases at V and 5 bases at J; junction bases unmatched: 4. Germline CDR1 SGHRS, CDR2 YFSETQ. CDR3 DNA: TGCGCCAGCAGCTCACCAGGGGGTACCGGGGAGCTGTTTTTT. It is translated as CASSSPGGTGELFF. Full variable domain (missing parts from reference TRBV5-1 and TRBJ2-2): KAGVTQTPRYLIKTRGQQVTLSCSPISGHRSVSWYQQTPGQGLQFLFEYFSETQRNKGNFPGRFSGRQFSNSRSEMNVSTLELGDSALYLCASSSPGGTGELFFGEGSRLTVL.

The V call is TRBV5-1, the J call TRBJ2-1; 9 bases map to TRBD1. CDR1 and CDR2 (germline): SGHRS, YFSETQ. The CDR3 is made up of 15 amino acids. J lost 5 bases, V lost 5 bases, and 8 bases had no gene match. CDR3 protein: CASSEGQGRNNEQFF. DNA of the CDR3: TGCGCCAGCAGTGAAGGACAGGGGAGGAACAATGAGCAGTTCTTC.

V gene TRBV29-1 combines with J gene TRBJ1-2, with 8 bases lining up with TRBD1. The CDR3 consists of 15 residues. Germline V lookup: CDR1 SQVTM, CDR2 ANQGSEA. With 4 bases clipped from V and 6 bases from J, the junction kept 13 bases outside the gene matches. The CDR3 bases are TGCAGCGTTGTGAACTCCCGGGCAGGGGGCGATGGCTACACCTTC. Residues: CSVVNSRAGGDGYTF.